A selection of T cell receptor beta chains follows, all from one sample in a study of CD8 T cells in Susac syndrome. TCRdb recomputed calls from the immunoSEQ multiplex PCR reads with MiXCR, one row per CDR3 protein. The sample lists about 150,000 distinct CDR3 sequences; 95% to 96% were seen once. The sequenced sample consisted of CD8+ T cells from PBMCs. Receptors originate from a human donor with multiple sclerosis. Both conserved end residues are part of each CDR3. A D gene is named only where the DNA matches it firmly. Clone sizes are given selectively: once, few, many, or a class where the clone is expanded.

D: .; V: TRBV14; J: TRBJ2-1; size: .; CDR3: CASSQSAAVSSYNEQFF; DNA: TGTGCCAGCAGCCAGTCGGCGGCGGTGAGCTCCTACAATGAGCAGTTCTTC
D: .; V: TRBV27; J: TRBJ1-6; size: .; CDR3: CASTLNRASPLHF; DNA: TGTGCCAGCACCTTGAACAGGGCTTCACCCCTCCACTTT
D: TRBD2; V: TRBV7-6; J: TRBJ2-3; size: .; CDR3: CASGTWTSGAADTQYF; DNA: TGTGCCAGCGGCACCTGGACTAGCGGGGCGGCAGATACGCAGTATTTT
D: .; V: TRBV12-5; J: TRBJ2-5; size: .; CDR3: CASGSASQETQYF; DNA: TGTGCTAGTGGTTCCGCAAGTCAAGAGACCCAGTACTTC
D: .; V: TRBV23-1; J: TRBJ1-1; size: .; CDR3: CASTPLTGGNTEAFF; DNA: TGCGCCAGCACCCCTTTGACGGGGGGGAACACTGAAGCTTTCTTT
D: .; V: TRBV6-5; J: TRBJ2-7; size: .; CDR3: CASSYREGRAYEQYF; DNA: TGTGCCAGCAGTTACAGGGAAGGAAGGGCCTACGAGCAGTACTTC
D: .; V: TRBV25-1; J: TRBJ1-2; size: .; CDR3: CASSVWGRDGYTF; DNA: TGTGCCAGCAGTGTATGGGGGCGGGATGGCTACACCTTC
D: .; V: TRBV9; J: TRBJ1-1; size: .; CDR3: CASSAPIGGEAFF; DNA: TGTGCCAGCAGCGCCCCAATCGGCGGTGAAGCTTTCTTT
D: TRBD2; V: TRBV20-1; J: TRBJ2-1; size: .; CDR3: CSARSGAGDYNEQFF; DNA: TGCAGTGCTAGGTCCGGGGCGGGGGACTACAATGAGCAGTTCTTC
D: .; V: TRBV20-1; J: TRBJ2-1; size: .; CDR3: CSARDRGLSYNEQFF; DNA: TGCAGTGCTAGAGATCGCGGACTCTCCTACAATGAGCAGTTCTTC
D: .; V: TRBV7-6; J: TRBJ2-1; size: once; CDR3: CASSLEGPNEQFF; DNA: TGTGCCAGCAGCCTTGAGGGCCCCAATGAGCAGTTCTTC
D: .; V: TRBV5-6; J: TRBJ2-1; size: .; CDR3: CASSLVQSEQFF; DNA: TGTGCCAGCAGCTTGGTACAGTCTGAGCAGTTCTTC
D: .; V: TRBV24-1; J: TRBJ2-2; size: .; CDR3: CASERDGELFF; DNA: TGTGCCTCGGAGAGGGACGGGGAGCTGTTTTTT
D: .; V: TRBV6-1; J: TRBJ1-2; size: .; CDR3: CASSEGTNYGYTF; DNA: TGTGCCAGCAGTGAAGGGACAAACTATGGCTACACCTTC
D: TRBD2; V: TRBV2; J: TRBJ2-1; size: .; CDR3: CASSAAGGSSEQFF; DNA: TGTGCCAGCAGTGCGGCGGGGGGATCGAGTGAGCAGTTCTTC
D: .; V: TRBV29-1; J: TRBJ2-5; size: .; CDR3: CSGTGGAETQYF; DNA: TGCAGCGGAACGGGGGGCGCAGAGACCCAGTACTTC
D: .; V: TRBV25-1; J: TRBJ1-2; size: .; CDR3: CASSENAEGYGYTF; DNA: TGTGCCAGCAGTGAAAATGCGGAGGGTTATGGCTACACCTTC
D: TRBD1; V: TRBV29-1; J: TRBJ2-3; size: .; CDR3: CSSDRATDTQYF; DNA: TGCAGTTCGGACAGGGCGACAGATACGCAGTATTTT
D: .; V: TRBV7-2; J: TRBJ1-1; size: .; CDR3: CASSPGAGGVTEAFF; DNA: TGTGCCAGCAGCCCAGGGGCGGGAGGAGTCACTGAAGCTTTCTTT
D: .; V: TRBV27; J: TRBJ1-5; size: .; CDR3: CASSLRATAFNQPQHF; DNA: TGTGCCAGCAGTTTGCGGGCGACAGCTTTCAATCAGCCCCAGCATTTT
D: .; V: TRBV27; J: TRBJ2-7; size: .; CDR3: CASSLAGGEQYF; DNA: TGTGCCAGCAGTTTAGCCGGCGGAGAGCAGTACTTC
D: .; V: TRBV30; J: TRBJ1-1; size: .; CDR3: CAWHSNTEAFF; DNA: TGTGCCTGGCATTCGAACACTGAAGCTTTCTTT
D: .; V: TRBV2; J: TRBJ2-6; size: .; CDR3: CASKAGSGANVLTF; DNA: TGTGCCAGCAAGGCCGGCTCTGGGGCCAACGTCCTGACTTTC
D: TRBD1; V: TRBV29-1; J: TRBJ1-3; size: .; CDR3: CSVTAAQGARRNTIYF; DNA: TGCAGCGTCACCGCCGCTCAGGGGGCGAGGAGGAACACCATATATTTT
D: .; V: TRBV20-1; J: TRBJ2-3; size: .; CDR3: CSASERGYTGTQYF; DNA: TGCAGTGCTTCGGAACGGGGGTACACGGGTACGCAGTATTTT
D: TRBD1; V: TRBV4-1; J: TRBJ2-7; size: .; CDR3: CASSQAQGGYEQYF; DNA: TGCGCCAGCAGCCAAGCACAGGGGGGCTACGAGCAGTACTTC
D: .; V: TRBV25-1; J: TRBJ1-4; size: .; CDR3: CASSELRPQAKKLFF; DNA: TGTGCCAGCAGTGAACTTCGACCTCAAGCCAAAAAACTGTTTTTT
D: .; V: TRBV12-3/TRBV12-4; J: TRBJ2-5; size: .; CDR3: CASSFTGETQYF; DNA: TGTGCCAGCAGTTTTACAGGGGAGACCCAGTACTTC
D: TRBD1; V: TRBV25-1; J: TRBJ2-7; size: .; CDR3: CASSGPGQGYHEQYF; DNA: TGTGCCAGCAGTGGTCCGGGACAGGGTTACCACGAGCAGTACTTC
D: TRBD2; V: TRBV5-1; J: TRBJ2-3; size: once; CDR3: CASSLAPRIAGPTDTQYF; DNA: TGCGCCAGCAGCTTGGCACCACGTATAGCGGGGCCCACAGATACGCAGTATTTT
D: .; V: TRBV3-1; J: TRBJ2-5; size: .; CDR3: CASSQDVPGADEETQYF; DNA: TGTGCCAGCAGCCAAGATGTGCCGGGGGCCGACGAGGAGACCCAGTACTTC